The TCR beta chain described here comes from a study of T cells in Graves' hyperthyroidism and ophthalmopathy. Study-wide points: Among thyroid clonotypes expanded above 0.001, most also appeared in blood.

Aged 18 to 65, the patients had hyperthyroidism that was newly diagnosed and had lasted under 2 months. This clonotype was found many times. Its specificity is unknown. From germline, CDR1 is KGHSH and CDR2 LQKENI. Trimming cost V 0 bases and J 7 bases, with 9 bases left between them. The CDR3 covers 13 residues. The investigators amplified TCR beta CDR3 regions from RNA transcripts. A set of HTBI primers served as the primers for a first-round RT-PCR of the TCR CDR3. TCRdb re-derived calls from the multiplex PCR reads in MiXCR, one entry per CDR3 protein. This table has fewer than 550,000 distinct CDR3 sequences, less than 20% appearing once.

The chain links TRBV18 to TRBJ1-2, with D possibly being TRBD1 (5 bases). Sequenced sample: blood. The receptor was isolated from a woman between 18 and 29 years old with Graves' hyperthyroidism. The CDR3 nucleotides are TGTGCCAGCTCACCACCGAGGGGCGGTGGCTACACCTTC. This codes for CASSPPRGGGYTF.